The 3 T cell receptor beta chains reported below all come from one sample, sequenced in a study of blood T cells in healthy people across ages. The use of a sample-barcoded 5' primer and a J-beta primer mix characterized a second PCR of roughly 6 to 11 cycles. TCRdb re-derived calls from the 5' RACE reads in MiXCR, one entry per CDR3 protein. The sample holds around 2 million distinct CDR3 sequences; more than 35% are singletons and the top ten take more than 20%. Sequencing was done on a sample of blood. The receptors here all came from a human donor in good health.

This clonotype has only a few counts. The J gene is TRBJ2-4, the V gene TRBV5-4, with TRBD1 identical over 7 bases. The V segment lost 6 bases and the J segment 13 bases; nucleotides outside the gene matches: 25. CDR3 size: 17 residues. Germline assignment: CDR1 SGHNT and CDR2 YYREEE (reference sequence). DNA of the CDR3: TGTGCCAGCACCATATTTCGGGACAGACAAAACTACAATGAGCAGTACTTC. The encoded protein is CASTIFRDRQNYNEQYF.

The V and J genes are TRBV6-6 and TRBJ1-1; D perhaps matches TRBD1 (5 bases). Trimming left V 7 bases short and J 5 bases short, with 8 bases between. Looked up from germline, CDR1 is MNHNY and CDR2 is SVGAGI (reference sequence). The CDR3 covers 11 residues. CDR3: CASIGGTEAFF. The CDR3 DNA is TGTGCCAGCATTGGGGGGACTGAAGCTTTCTTT.

The rearrangement uses TRBV29-1 and TRBJ1-1, with D perhaps matching TRBD1 (6 bases). Germline loops: CDR1 SQVTM, CDR2 ANQGSEA. This CDR3 is built from 12 residues. V was shortened by 7 bases and J by 10 bases, with 19 bases between the two germline ends. CDR3 residues: CSASLSGGTAFF. The CDR3 DNA is TGCAGCGCGTCGTTGTCGGGGGGCACAGCTTTCTTT.